This TCR beta chain was sequenced for a study of T-cell reconstitution after alpha-beta-depleted transplantation in children. The TCRbeta library incorporated unique molecular identifiers. TCRdb redid the calling of the PCR reads with MiXCR, one entry per CDR3 protein. The sample records approximately 650,000 distinct CDR3 sequences, about an eighth being singletons. This clonotype was obtained from a girl aged 2-9 years with congenital amegakaryocytic thrombocytopenia, due to receive a stem cell transplant. This specimen consisted of PBMCs, obtained before TCRalphabeta/CD19-depleted stem cell transplant.

CDR3 loop: CASSLQGFDYGYTF. CDR3 nucleotide sequence: TGTGCCAGCAGCCTTCAGGGGTTTGACTATGGCTACACCTTC. The chain recombines TRBV5-5 with TRBJ1-2; TRBD1 might be the D (6 bases). The CDR3 runs to 14 residues. Trimming removed 4 bases from V and 3 bases from J, with 13 bases in between. Per germline, CDR1 SGHKS and CDR2 YYEKEE (reference sequence).